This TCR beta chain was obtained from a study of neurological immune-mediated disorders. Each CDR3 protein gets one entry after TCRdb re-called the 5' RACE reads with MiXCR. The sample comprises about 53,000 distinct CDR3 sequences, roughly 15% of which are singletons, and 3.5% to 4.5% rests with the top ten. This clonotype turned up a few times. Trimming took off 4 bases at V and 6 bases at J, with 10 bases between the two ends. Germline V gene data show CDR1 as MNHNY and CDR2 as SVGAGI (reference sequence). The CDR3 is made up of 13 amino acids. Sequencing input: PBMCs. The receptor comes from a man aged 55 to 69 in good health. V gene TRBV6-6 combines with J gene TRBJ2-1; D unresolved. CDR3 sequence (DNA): TGTGCCAGCAGTTCGGACCCGGCCAATGAGCAGTTCTTC. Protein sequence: CASSSDPANEQFF.